The source of this T cell receptor beta chain is a study of cytomegalovirus exposure and HLA in healthy donors. The PCR ran on 60 Vbeta and 13 Jbeta primers. Assay: immunoSEQ multiplex PCR; the TCRdb copy retains only in-frame clones and omits some. The table records around 140,000 clones, 55% to 80% of them present only once. Germline lookup yields CDR1 LGHNA and CDR2 YSLEER. The V and J ends lost 0 bases and 0 bases respectively, with 10 bases between them. The CDR3 sequence is 16 residues long. This receptor was taken from a woman between 40 and 55 years old in good health and CMV-seronegative. Sequenced sample: PBMCs. The rearrangement links TRBV4-3 to TRBJ2-3; D uncertain. CDR3: CASSQELLRSTDTQYF. As DNA, the CDR3 is TGCGCCAGCAGCCAAGAGCTATTGCGGAGCACAGATACGCAGTATTTT.